The source of this T cell receptor beta chain is a study of T-cell reconstitution after alpha-beta-depleted transplantation in children. Unique molecular identifiers were used to barcode this TCRbeta library. TCRdb called the PCR reads again in MiXCR, with one record for every CDR3 protein. The sample carries about 440,000 distinct CDR3 sequences, roughly two fifths recorded once. There are 11 residues in the CDR3. Germline-derived CDR1 and CDR2 are SQVTM and ANQGSEA. The V and J ends lost 7 bases and 8 bases respectively, with 12 bases between them. Whole-study findings and limits: A year had passed since transplant, and T-cell counts and diversity by then came mostly from newly produced T cells.

This clonotype came up many times. The antigen is undetermined. The TCR comes from a girl aged 2 to 10 with aplastic anemia, due to receive a stem cell transplant. Sequencing used PBMCs, obtained before TCRalphabeta/CD19-depleted stem cell transplant. The V gene is TRBV29-1, the J gene TRBJ2-1; D could derive from TRBD1 or TRBD2 (5 bases each). The CDR3 sequence is CSGGPVDEQFF. The CDR3 bases are TGCAGCGGGGGACCGGTGGATGAGCAGTTCTTC.